This T cell receptor beta chain was captured in a study of PD-1 blockade in classical Hodgkin lymphoma. Measured with immunoSEQ multiplex PCR; TCRdb has only the in-frame clones, and not every one. The data contain 96,000 or so clones, 85% to 95% of them singletons. This CDR3 is 11 amino acids long. Trimming removed 7 bases at V and 7 bases at J, with 7 bases between. Germline V lookup: CDR1 MNHNY, CDR2 SVGAGI (reference sequence). Sample time point: cycle 4 day 1 (C4D1), after around six weeks of nivolumab. Exposure to brentuximab vedotin varied, and each patient had relapsed following autologous stem cell transplantation.

The sequence was obtained from a human donor with classical Hodgkin lymphoma. The sequenced sample was peripheral blood mononuclear cells (PBMCs), obtained before the fourth cycle of nivolumab. The genes are TRBV6-6 and TRBJ2-2; D is uncertain. CDR3 region: CASTPNGELFF. Written as DNA, the CDR3 is TGTGCCAGCACCCCGAACGGGGAGCTGTTTTTT.